This T cell receptor (beta chain) appears in the sequencing data of a study of cytomegalovirus exposure and HLA in healthy donors. Broader study findings: Analysis performed later found about 18,000 TCR beta sequences associated with HLA alleles at 0.05 false discovery rate.

PCR employed 60 Vbeta and 13 Jbeta primers. The data were produced by immunoSEQ multiplex PCR, yet TCRdb's version contains in-frame clones alone and is incomplete. The table includes about 130,000 clones, 75% to 85% detected once. For this clone: Its target is unknown. The junction departs from germline at one end; a sequencing error may be responsible.

Germline values: CDR1 SQVTM, CDR2 ANQGSEA. This CDR3 region has 13 residues. This sequence originates from a male donor in good health and CMV-seronegative. Input material: PBMCs. This sequence joins TRBV29-1 and TRBJ2-4, with a weak D call TRBD1 (6 bases). The CDR3 sequence: CSVAGQFGNSQYF. CDR3 nucleotide sequence: TGCAGCGTCGCCGGACAGTTTGGAAACAGTCAGTACTTC. The full variable domain, with the rest looked up from reference TRBV29-1 and TRBJ2-4, is SAVISQKPSRDICQRGTSLTIQCQVDSQVTMMFWYRQQPGQSLTLIATANQGSEATYESGFVIDKFPISRPNLTFSTLTVSNMSPEDSSIYLCSVAGQFGNSQYFGAGTRLSVL.